The subject of this entry is one T cell receptor (beta chain). Its antigen remains unidentified. The CDR3 has 15 residues. Germline assignment: CDR1 MRHNA and CDR2 SNTAGT. Deletions cut 3 bases from V and 6 bases from J, with 15 bases between. The data derive from a study of cytomegalovirus exposure and HLA in healthy donors. An approximately 120-subject validation cohort, separate from the roughly 700-subject first cohort, supplied the donors. Study-level points and caveats: The TCR clusters that emerged in the first cohort tended, a later analysis found, to co-occur in the 120 or so validation repertoires. Cytomegalovirus association was assigned to about 150 TCR beta chains.

Data came from immunoSEQ multiplex PCR; TCRdb stores just in-frame clones and leaves some out. Among about 56,000 clones listed, 93% were seen once. Sequenced material: PBMCs. The gene calls are TRBV6-4 and TRBJ2-1; tentative D call: TRBD2 (6 bases). The receptor was derived from a woman younger than 35 in good health and CMV-seropositive. This CDR3 is CASSDGRGAPNEQFF. CDR3 DNA sequence: TGTGCCAGCAGTGATGGGCGGGGTGCCCCCAATGAGCAGTTCTTC.